Below, one T cell receptor beta chain is given with its context. Its cognate antigen is unknown. The PCR ran on 60 Vbeta and 13 Jbeta primers. Here immunoSEQ multiplex PCR was the method, and the copy in TCRdb shows in-frame clones only, minus some. In the table there are about 63,000 clones, more than 60% of which are singletons. All the people who gave samples were healthy bone marrow donors. The data are from a study of cytomegalovirus exposure and HLA in healthy donors. Study-level results: Reports described diagnosis of cytomegalovirus status by the classifier as highly specific and sensitive. What a later analysis reportedly showed was that an Asian-associated ancestry cluster had fewer N-insertions than the roughly 700-donor mean.

The sample consisted of PBMCs. The TCR was taken from a woman aged 40 to 50 in good health and CMV-seropositive.

CDR3 in DNA: TGCGCCAGCAGCTCGGTGACAGGGGGTCAAACTGAAGCTTTCTTT. It is translated as CASSSVTGGQTEAFF. The rearrangement uses TRBV5-1 and TRBJ1-1; 9 bases map to TRBD1. Unmatched junction bases numbered 8, after V lost 3 bases and J lost 5 bases. This CDR3 is built from 15 residues. Germline V gene data show CDR1 as SGHRS and CDR2 as YFSETQ. The full variable domain, completed using reference TRBV5-1 and TRBJ1-1, is KAGVTQTPRYLIKTRGQQVTLSCSPISGHRSVSWYQQTPGQGLQFLFEYFSETQRNKGNFPGRFSGRQFSNSRSEMNVSTLELGDSALYLCASSSVTGGQTEAFFGQGTRLTVV.